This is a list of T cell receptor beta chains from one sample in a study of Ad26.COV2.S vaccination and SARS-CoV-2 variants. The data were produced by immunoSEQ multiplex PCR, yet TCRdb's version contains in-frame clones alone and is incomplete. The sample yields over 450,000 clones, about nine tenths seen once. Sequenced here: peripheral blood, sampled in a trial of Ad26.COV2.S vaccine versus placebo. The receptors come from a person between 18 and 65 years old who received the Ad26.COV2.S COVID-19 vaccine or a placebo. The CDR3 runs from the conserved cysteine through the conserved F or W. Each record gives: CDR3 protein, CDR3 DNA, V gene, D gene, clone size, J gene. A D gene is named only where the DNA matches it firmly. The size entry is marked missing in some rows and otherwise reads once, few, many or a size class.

CASSPTTGTGLGYTF,TGTGCCAGCAGCCCGACAACCGGGACAGGGCTTGGCTACACCTTC,TRBV9,TRBD1,few,TRBJ1-2
CASSLGKETQYF,TGTGCCAGCAGCTTGGGGAAGGAGACCCAGTACTTC,TRBV5-4,NA,NA,TRBJ2-5
CASRGGLSSTQYF,TGTGCCAGTCGGGGGGGCCTTAGTTCTACGCAGTATTTT,TRBV19,TRBD2,NA,TRBJ2-3
CASKPDQAQANEKLFF,TGTGCCAGCAAACCCGATCAAGCGCAGGCAAATGAAAAACTGTTTTTT,TRBV6-6,NA,NA,TRBJ1-4
CASSFVLGFNTEAFF,TGTGCCAGCAGCTTCGTGTTGGGATTTAACACTGAAGCTTTCTTT,TRBV7-9,NA,NA,TRBJ1-1
CASSYHNRGNQETQYF,TGCGCCAGCAGCTACCACAACCGGGGAAACCAAGAGACCCAGTACTTC,TRBV4-1,NA,NA,TRBJ2-5
CASTRSGGTALYEQYF,TGTGCCAGTACCCGGTCAGGGGGGACAGCGTTATACGAGCAGTACTTC,TRBV19,NA,NA,TRBJ2-7
CASSLVAHGYEQYF,TGTGCCAGCAGCTTAGTCGCCCACGGGTACGAGCAGTACTTC,TRBV11-2,NA,NA,TRBJ2-7
CACIGGDGYTF,TGTGCCTGTATTGGTGGGGATGGCTACACCTTC,TRBV30,NA,NA,TRBJ1-2
CASSLMRGGTMNEQFF,TGTGCCAGCAGCCTCATGCGGGGGGGTACGATGAATGAGCAGTTCTTC,TRBV7-2,TRBD2,few,TRBJ2-1
CASSPTRGGQGAAGNTIYF,TGTGCCAGCAGCCCGACTAGGGGGGGACAGGGGGCCGCTGGAAACACCATATATTTT,TRBV11-2,TRBD1,NA,TRBJ1-3
CASSIGTGSYEQYF,TGTGCCAGTAGTATCGGGACTGGCTCCTACGAGCAGTACTTC,TRBV19,NA,NA,TRBJ2-7
CASSQSPWGGTGNTGELFF,TGCGCCAGCAGCCAATCCCCATGGGGTGGGACAGGGAACACCGGGGAGCTGTTTTTT,TRBV4-1,TRBD1,NA,TRBJ2-2
CASSLGVMTGQYEQYF,TGCGCCAGCAGCTTGGGGGTAATGACAGGGCAGTACGAGCAGTACTTC,TRBV5-1,TRBD1,NA,TRBJ2-7
CASSFEGQGTGELFF,TGTGCCAGCAGTTTCGAGGGACAGGGGACCGGGGAGCTGTTTTTT,TRBV6-5,TRBD1,NA,TRBJ2-2
CASSLRTVNSPLHF,TGTGCCAGCAGCTTAAGGACAGTTAATTCACCCCTCCACTTT,TRBV7-3,NA,NA,TRBJ1-6
CASSQYRDRGYEQYF,TGTGCCAGCAGTCAATACCGGGACAGGGGCTACGAGCAGTACTTC,TRBV6-2/TRBV6-3,TRBD1,NA,TRBJ2-7
CASSLVGVTGTEAFF,TGTGCCAGCAGCTTGGTAGGGGTTACAGGGACTGAAGCTTTCTTT,TRBV5-4,NA,NA,TRBJ1-1
CASRYWDQPQHF,TGTGCCAGCAGGTATTGGGATCAGCCCCAGCATTTT,TRBV6-5,NA,NA,TRBJ1-5
CASNAGFGQPQHF,TGTGCCAGCAATGCGGGTTTCGGCCAGCCCCAGCATTTT,TRBV27,NA,NA,TRBJ1-5
CASSVNPDFTYEQYF,TGTGCCAGCAGCGTCAATCCTGATTTTACCTACGAGCAGTACTTC,TRBV9,NA,once,TRBJ2-7
CASGLTLTDTQYF,TGTGCTAGTGGGCTGACCCTAACAGATACGCAGTATTTT,TRBV12-5,NA,NA,TRBJ2-3
CASSQSPLPRQPQHF,TGTGCCAGCAGCCAAAGTCCCTTACCGCGTCAGCCCCAGCATTTT,TRBV3-1/TRBV3-2,NA,NA,TRBJ1-5
CASSPTETSGYTF,TGTGCCAGCAGTCCGACGGAGACATCGGGCTACACCTTC,TRBV28,NA,NA,TRBJ1-2
CASRTGTGANEQFF,TGCGCCAGCCGGACCGGGACTGGGGCCAATGAGCAGTTCTTC,TRBV5-1,NA,NA,TRBJ2-1
CASSSTRSNTGELFF,TGTGCCAGCAGCTCGACACGGTCGAACACCGGGGAGCTGTTTTTT,TRBV11-1,NA,NA,TRBJ2-2
CASTNNSSYNSPLHF,TGTGCCAGCACCAATAACTCCTCCTATAATTCACCCCTCCACTTT,TRBV6-5,NA,NA,TRBJ1-6
CASRGPGLANTGELFF,TGTGCCAGCAGAGGGCCGGGACTAGCGAACACCGGGGAGCTGTTTTTT,TRBV7-9,TRBD2,NA,TRBJ2-2
CASSQERGRVETQYF,TGCGCCAGCAGCCAAGAGAGGGGCAGGGTAGAGACCCAGTACTTC,TRBV4-3,NA,NA,TRBJ2-5
CASSFLANYGYTF,TGTGCCAGCAGCTTTCTCGCCAACTATGGCTACACCTTC,TRBV5-6,NA,NA,TRBJ1-2
CASSPLGGNTIYF,TGTGCCAGCAGCCCATTGGGTGGAAACACCATATATTTT,TRBV13,NA,NA,TRBJ1-3
CASSYQVEAFF,TGTGCCAGCAGTTACCAGGTGGAGGCTTTCTTT,TRBV6-2/TRBV6-3,NA,NA,TRBJ1-1
CASSSTGDGYEQYF,TGTGCCAGCAGTTCTACAGGGGATGGCTACGAGCAGTACTTC,TRBV6-6,TRBD1,NA,TRBJ2-7
CASSPGTTAYSPLHF,TGTGCCAGCAGCCCCGGGACGACGGCCTATTCACCCCTCCACTTT,TRBV28,NA,NA,TRBJ1-6
CASSEGGLTEAFF,TGTGCCAGCAGCGAAGGAGGTCTCACTGAAGCTTTCTTT,TRBV14,NA,NA,TRBJ1-1
CASSAVRGKNSPLHF,TGTGCCAGCAGCGCAGTCAGGGGTAAGAATTCACCCCTCCACTTT,TRBV11-2,NA,NA,TRBJ1-6
CASSQGLAGGLREQYF,TGCGCCAGCAGCCAAGGCCTGGCAGGAGGTCTCCGCGAGCAGTACTTC,TRBV4-3,NA,NA,TRBJ2-7
CATSDFRDRHWGYTF,TGTGCCACCAGTGATTTCCGGGACAGGCACTGGGGCTACACCTTC,TRBV24-1,TRBD1,NA,TRBJ1-2
CASSLDRVDEQYF,TGTGCCAGCAGCTTAGACAGGGTAGACGAGCAGTACTTC,TRBV11-2,NA,NA,TRBJ2-7
CASSLGGTGYTDTQYF,TGTGCCAGCAGCTTGGGCGGGACAGGGTACACAGATACGCAGTATTTT,TRBV5-6,TRBD1,NA,TRBJ2-3
CASNLGDGRYGYTF,TGTGCCAGCAACCTAGGGGACGGCCGATATGGCTACACCTTC,TRBV7-2,NA,NA,TRBJ1-2
CASSSSRRGVGTEAFF,TGTGCCAGCAGCTCTTCGAGACGGGGGGTGGGGACTGAAGCTTTCTTT,TRBV7-2,NA,NA,TRBJ1-1